The clone carrying this T cell receptor beta chain was observed many times. This entry is derived from a study of prognosis after radiotherapy for stage I lung cancer. Study information: While several patients had squamous cell carcinoma tumors, the tumors of around twelve were adenocarcinoma. Distant metastases developed in four patients after radiotherapy (median about seven months); some 16 showed no significant progression.

Genomic DNA served as the source from which two-round multiplex PCR generated TCR beta CDR3 amplicons. Amplification in first-round PCR relied on primers specific to each TRBV and TRBJ gene. TCRdb recomputed calls from the multiplex PCR reads with MiXCR, one row per CDR3 protein. This table holds some 11,000 distinct CDR3 sequences, 45% to 65% found once. CDR3 length equals 12 residues. Germline V gene sequence: CDR1 SNHLY, CDR2 FYNNEI. Trimming took off 3 bases at V and 8 bases at J, with 10 bases between the two ends. The clonotype was recovered from a donor at least 50 years old with non-small cell lung cancer. The source was PBMCs, collected before or after stereotactic body radiation therapy (not recorded which). The chain combines TRBV2 with TRBJ1-1; D is unresolved. The CDR3 sequence: CASSDRSLEAFF. In nucleotides, the CDR3 is TGTGCCAGCAGTGACCGTTCACTCGAAGCTTTCTTT.